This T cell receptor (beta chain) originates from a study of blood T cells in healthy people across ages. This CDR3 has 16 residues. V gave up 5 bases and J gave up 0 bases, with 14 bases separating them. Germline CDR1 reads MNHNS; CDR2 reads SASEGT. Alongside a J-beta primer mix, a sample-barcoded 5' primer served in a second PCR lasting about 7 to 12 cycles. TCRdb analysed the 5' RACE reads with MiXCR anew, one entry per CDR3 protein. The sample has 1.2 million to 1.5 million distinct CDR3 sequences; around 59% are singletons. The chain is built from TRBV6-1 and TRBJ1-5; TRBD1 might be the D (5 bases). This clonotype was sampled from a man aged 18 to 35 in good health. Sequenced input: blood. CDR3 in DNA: TGTGCCAGCAGTATAAGACAGAGCCGTAGCAATCAGCCCCAGCATTTT. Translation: CASSIRQSRSNQPQHF.